This is a list of T cell receptor beta chains from one sample in a study of CDR3 diversity in severe acne. TCRdb called the PCR reads again in MiXCR, with one record for every CDR3 protein. The data contain about 100,000 distinct CDR3 sequences, roughly 51% of them singletons. What was sequenced was blood. Receptors originate from a male donor with acne. CDR3s include the opening cysteine and the closing phenylalanine or tryptophan. Fields, in order: clone size, CDR3 length, D gene, J gene, V gene, CDR3 protein, CDR3 DNA. The D gene is left open where the match is weak. Clone sizes are given selectively: once, few, many, or a class where the clone is expanded.

clone_size: once
cdr3_length: 14
d_call: TRBD1
j_call: TRBJ1-4
v_call: TRBV25-1
cdr3_aa: CASRETGGGEKLFF
cdr3_nt: TGTGCCAGCAGGGAGACAGGGGGTGGTGAAAAACTGTTTTTT

clone_size: few
cdr3_length: 14
d_call: TRBD1
j_call: TRBJ2-7
v_call: TRBV9
cdr3_aa: CASSDGTGEAEQYF
cdr3_nt: TGTGCCAGCAGCGACGGGACAGGGGAGGCCGAGCAGTACTTC

clone_size: once
cdr3_length: 16
d_call: TRBD2
j_call: TRBJ2-1
v_call: TRBV4-3
cdr3_aa: CASSQTTLAGAGEQFF
cdr3_nt: TGCGCCAGCAGCCAAACTACACTAGCGGGAGCTGGTGAGCAGTTCTTC

clone_size: many
cdr3_length: 14
d_call: TRBD2
j_call: TRBJ2-3
v_call: TRBV2
cdr3_aa: CASTGGSSTDTQYF
cdr3_nt: TGTGCCAGCACCGGCGGGAGCAGCACAGATACGCAGTATTTT

clone_size: few
cdr3_length: 17
d_call: TRBD2
j_call: TRBJ2-3
v_call: TRBV7-9
cdr3_aa: CASSFSSSGLSTDTQYF
cdr3_nt: TGTGCCAGCAGCTTTTCCTCTAGCGGATTGAGCACAGATACGCAGTATTTT

clone_size: many
cdr3_length: 18
d_call: TRBD1
j_call: TRBJ1-4
v_call: TRBV15
cdr3_aa: CATSRDLRGQGTNEKLFF
cdr3_nt: TGTGCCACCAGCAGAGATTTGAGGGGGCAGGGAACTAATGAAAAACTGTTTTTT

clone_size: many
cdr3_length: 16
d_call: TRBD2
j_call: TRBJ2-7
v_call: TRBV19
cdr3_aa: CASSDRLGVGRDEQYF
cdr3_nt: TGTGCCAGTAGTGACCGTCTCGGGGTCGGGAGGGACGAGCAGTACTTC

clone_size: -
cdr3_length: 15
d_call: -
j_call: TRBJ1-5
v_call: TRBV27
cdr3_aa: CASSYRVYSNQPQHF
cdr3_nt: TGTGCCAGCAGTTACCGGGTGTATAGCAATCAGCCCCAGCATTTC

clone_size: many
cdr3_length: 15
d_call: -
j_call: TRBJ1-5
v_call: TRBV12-3/TRBV12-4
cdr3_aa: CASSLSGSRNQPQHF
cdr3_nt: TGTGCCAGCAGTTTAAGCGGGAGTCGCAATCAGCCCCAGCATTTT

clone_size: many
cdr3_length: 15
d_call: -
j_call: TRBJ2-1
v_call: TRBV20-1
cdr3_aa: CSARTSPPYYNEQFF
cdr3_nt: TGCAGTGCTAGGACTAGTCCCCCGTACTACAATGAGCAGTTCTTC

clone_size: many
cdr3_length: 16
d_call: -
j_call: TRBJ2-7
v_call: TRBV5-1
cdr3_aa: CASSAYGSRSPYEQYF
cdr3_nt: TGCGCCAGCAGCGCCTACGGGTCGAGAAGTCCCTACGAGCAGTACTTC

clone_size: -
cdr3_length: 14
d_call: -
j_call: TRBJ1-1
v_call: TRBV25-1
cdr3_aa: CASSFTTENTEAFF
cdr3_nt: TGTGCCAGCAGTTTCACGACAGAGAACACTGAAGCTTTCTTT

clone_size: -
cdr3_length: 17
d_call: TRBD1
j_call: TRBJ2-7
v_call: TRBV27
cdr3_aa: CASSSDGFGQGVYEQYF
cdr3_nt: TGTGCCAGCAGTTCTGATGGATTTGGACAGGGGGTCTACGAGCAGTACTTC

clone_size: many
cdr3_length: 16
d_call: TRBD1
j_call: TRBJ2-1
v_call: TRBV2
cdr3_aa: CASKEPGQGETNEQFF
cdr3_nt: TGTGCCAGCAAAGAACCGGGACAGGGTGAGACAAATGAGCAGTTCTTC

clone_size: once
cdr3_length: 18
d_call: -
j_call: TRBJ2-6
v_call: TRBV7-2
cdr3_aa: CASSWPGRGSIGANVLTF
cdr3_nt: TGTGCCAGCAGCTGGCCGGGACGGGGGTCGATTGGGGCCAACGTCCTGACTTTC

clone_size: -
cdr3_length: 13
d_call: TRBD1
j_call: TRBJ1-1
v_call: TRBV18
cdr3_aa: CASSPDRTTEAFF
cdr3_nt: TGTGCCAGCTCACCGGACAGGACCACTGAAGCTTTCTTT

clone_size: medium-sized
cdr3_length: 13
d_call: TRBD1
j_call: TRBJ1-2
v_call: TRBV29-1
cdr3_aa: CSVPAGGAYGYTF
cdr3_nt: TGCAGCGTTCCTGCAGGGGGTGCCTATGGCTACACCTTC